This TCR beta chain was recovered during a study of control samples from healthy donors and cancer patients. Data came from immunoSEQ multiplex PCR; TCRdb stores just in-frame clones and leaves some out. This table holds fewer than 130,000 clones, roughly 90% found once. CDR3 length equals 15 residues. Germline V gene sequence: CDR1 MNHEY, CDR2 SVGAGI. With V trimmed by 11 bases and J by 3 bases, 8 bases remained unmatched. The sample consisted of PBMCs. The receptor was isolated from a woman in her sixties with lung cancer. The rearrangement uses TRBV6-5 and TRBJ1-6, with 9 bases lining up with TRBD1. The CDR3 sequence: CARPGQGVYNSPLHF. DNA for the CDR3: TGTGCCCGTCCGGGACAGGGAGTCTATAATTCACCCCTCCACTTT.